These 22 T cell receptor beta chains came from one sample sequenced in a study of cytomegalovirus exposure and HLA in healthy donors (TCRdb year 2017). Library construction relied on the immunoSEQ multiplex PCR assay. For the multiplex PCR, a mixture combining 60 forward primers for TCR Vbeta segments and 13 reverse primers for TCR Jbeta segments was used. The clones in this table, taken by TCRdb from immuneACCESS, are in-frame only. Not every clone is retained; where verified, under half of the shortfall comes from an unresolved V gene, and the cause of the rest is unknown. The sample table shows roughly 70,000 clones, and just over 75% are seen once. The ten most abundant clones make up 6.3% of the sample. The sample comprised PBMCs. These TCRs come from a man in his fifties or sixties in good health and CMV-seronegative.

The CDR3 bases are TGTGCCAGCAGCCAAGGTGACGGGTTAACTAATGAAAAACTGTTTTTT. It encodes CASSQGDGLTNEKLFF. The chain links TRBV14 to TRBJ1-4; D uncertain. The germline V gene encodes CDR1 SGHDN and CDR2 FVKESK. V was shortened by 1 base and J by 1 base, with 10 bases between the two germline ends. The length of the CDR3 is 16 residues.

A few counts support this clone. The chain couples TRBV25-1 to TRBJ1-2, with TRBD1 matching 7 bases. The CDR3 runs 14 residues. Per the germline V gene, CDR1 is MGHDK and CDR2 is SYGVNS. V was pared by 6 bases and J by 4 bases, with 8 bases of the junction left unmatched. The CDR3 region is CASSHGTVFYGYTF. The CDR3 region has the DNA TGTGCCAGCAGCCACGGGACAGTGTTCTATGGCTACACCTTC.

The chain combines TRBV18 with TRBJ2-5, with D possibly TRBD1 on 7 matching bases. TRBJ2-7 explains the end of the DNA better; the J call may be wrong. The CDR3 runs 14 residues. Germline V gene sequence: CDR1 KGHSH, CDR2 LQKENI. CDR3 residues: CASSLSGGGYEQYF. The CDR3 coding sequence is TGTGCCAGCTCACTGTCAGGGGGAGGCTACGAGCAGTACTTC.

The chain combines TRBV30 with TRBJ1-1, with a weak D call TRBD1 (5 bases). The CDR3 has 15 residues. CDR1 and CDR2 (germline): GTSNPN, SVGIG (reference sequence). Trimming stripped 0 bases from V and 5 bases from J, with 16 bases between. The CDR3 DNA follows: TGTGCCTGGAGTGTACGGGAGGGGTTCCGGACTGAAGCTTTCTTT. This codes for CAWSVREGFRTEAFF.

This chain uses TRBV18 with TRBJ1-4, with D hard to call. The CDR3 spans 14 residues. The germline gives CDR1 KGHSH, CDR2 LQKENI. The ends were cut back, 6 bases at V and 6 bases at J, with 14 bases in the middle. CDR3 residues: CASSRGTLDEKLFF. CDR3 coding DNA: TGTGCCAGCTCTCGGGGTACCTTAGATGAAAAACTGTTTTTT.

The chain carries TRBV5-6 and TRBJ1-2, with TRBD1 matching over 12 bases. V lost 4 bases and J lost 2; bases outside the gene matches: 9. From germline, CDR1 is SGHDT and CDR2 YYEEEE. The CDR3 extends over 17 amino acids. For the CDR3, the DNA is TGTGCCAGCAGCACGGGACAGGGGGCGAGAGCGAACTATGGCTACACCTTC. Its protein is CASSTGQGARANYGYTF.

The V gene is TRBV18, the J gene TRBJ2-7, with a tentative D call TRBD1 (7 bases). The CDR3 runs to 14 residues. The V gene lost 4 bases and the J gene lost 3 bases, with 13 bases spanning the gap. Germline V gene sequence: CDR1 KGHSH, CDR2 LQKENI. CDR3 coding DNA: TGTGCCAGCTCACTGTCAGGGGGAGGCTACGAGCAGTACTTC. As protein: CASSLSGGGYEQYF.

This clone showed up just once. The chain joins TRBV11-3 to TRBJ2-5; 7 nucleotides align to TRBD1. The V gene's germline CDR1 is SGHNT and CDR2 YENEEA. Losses at the gene ends were 4 bases for V and 5 bases for J; bases not matched to a gene: 4. The CDR3 runs 13 residues. Here the CDR3 DNA reads TGTGCCAGCAGCTCCGACAGGGCCGAGACCCAGTACTTC. Translated, it gives CASSSDRAETQYF.

This chain connects TRBV15 to TRBJ2-7, with TRBD1 matching over 9 bases. Germline CDR1 LNHNV, CDR2 YYDKDF (reference sequence). The CDR3 is made up of 14 amino acids. Losses at the gene ends were 11 bases for V and 5 bases for J; bases not matched to a gene: 13. In DNA, the CDR3 is TGTGCCTTTCAACCGGGACAGGGTTCTCACGAGCAGTACTTC. Protein sequence: CAFQPGQGSHEQYF.

The chain joins TRBV5-1 to TRBJ1-1; D may be TRBD1 (6 bases). The CDR3 contains 14 residues. V gave up 4 bases and J gave up 5 bases, with 15 bases separating them. Germline V gene sequence: CDR1 SGHRS, CDR2 YFSETQ. The CDR3 DNA sequence: TGCGCCAGCAGCGGGACCCAGGGGAAGACTGAAGCTTTCTTT. Translating gives CASSGTQGKTEAFF.

The chain couples TRBV6-5 to TRBJ2-7; TRBD1 might be the D (6 bases). The germline V gene has CDR1 MNHEY and CDR2 SVGAGI. V was cut by 2 bases and J by 5 bases, with 13 bases left in between. CDR3 length: 14 residues. CDR3 in DNA: TGTGCCAGCAGTTACCAGGACAGTTTGAACGAGCAGTACTTC. It codes for CASSYQDSLNEQYF.

V is TRBV7-9 and J is TRBJ1-2; a possible D gene is TRBD1 (6 bases). Trimming shortened V by 5 bases and J by 4 bases, and 11 bases separated the two germline ends. This CDR3 has 13 residues. Per the germline V gene, CDR1 is SEHNR and CDR2 is FQNEAQ (reference sequence). This CDR3 reads CASSPDRLYGYTF. CDR3 bases: TGTGCCAGCAGCCCCGACAGGCTCTATGGCTACACCTTC. Supplemented by reference TRBV7-9 and TRBJ1-2, the full variable domain reads DTGVSQNPRHKITKRGQNVTFRCDPISEHNRLYWYRQTLGQGPEFLTYFQNEAQLEKSRLLSDRFSAERPKGSFSTLEIQRTEQGDSAMYLCASSPDRLYGYTFGSGTRLTVV.

The chain uses TRBV10-3 and TRBJ1-1, with D tentatively TRBD1 (6 bases). This CDR3 contains 13 residues. With 5 bases removed from V and 1 base from J, the gap between germline ends came to 8 bases. Germline loops: CDR1 ENHRY, CDR2 SYGVKD. The CDR3 DNA reads as TGTGCCATCAGTCTACAGGGGAACACTGAAGCTTTCTTT. This gives the protein CAISLQGNTEAFF.

A few counts support this clone. The gene calls are TRBV2 and TRBJ1-1; D gene ambiguous. The V gene's germline CDR1 is SNHLY and CDR2 FYNNEI. There are 13 residues in the CDR3. Between the trimmed V and J ends, which lost 3 bases and 5 bases, there was a span of 10 bases. The CDR3 DNA follows: TGTGCCAGCAGTGATGAAGCGTCAACTGAAGCTTTCTTT. Encoded protein: CASSDEASTEAFF.

The rearrangement links TRBV4-1 to TRBJ1-2; 7 bases are a match to TRBD1. The J segment lost 6 bases and the V segment lost 2 bases, leaving 6 bases of the junction unmatched. The CDR3 length is 14 residues. Germline V CDR1 and CDR2: MGHRA, YSYEKL. DNA for the CDR3: TGCGCCAGCAGCCAACCTGGACAGGTCCATGGCTACACCTTC. As protein: CASSQPGQVHGYTF.

V gene TRBV19 combines with J gene TRBJ2-7; the match to TRBD1 covers 12 bases. This CDR3 has 16 residues. CDR1 is LNHDA, CDR2 SQIVND, per germline (reference sequence). With V trimmed by 3 bases and J by 6 bases, 9 bases remained unmatched. The CDR3 here is CASSIGTGGFGGEQYF. The CDR3, as DNA: TGTGCCAGTAGTATTGGGACAGGGGGCTTCGGTGGCGAGCAGTACTTC. The full variable domain, completed using reference TRBV19 and TRBJ2-7, is DGGITQSPKYLFRKEGQNVTLSCEQNLNHDAMYWYRQDPGQGLRLIYYSQIVNDFQKGDIAEGYSVSREKKESFPLTVTSAQKNPTAFYLCASSIGTGGFGGEQYFGPGTRLTVT.

In DNA, the CDR3 is TGTGCCACCAGCAGAGTTTGGGCACAGCTGGTGCAGCCCCAGCATTTT. Amino acid sequence: CATSRVWAQLVQPQHF. The chain is built from TRBV15 and TRBJ1-5; D is uncertain. Germline CDR1 is LNHNV and CDR2 is YYDKDF (reference sequence). This CDR3 has 16 residues. V gave up 1 base and J gave up 7 bases, with 17 bases separating them.

The V call is TRBV5-4, the J call TRBJ2-7; 7 positions match TRBD2. The CDR3 is 14 amino acids. Germline values: CDR1 SGHNT, CDR2 YYREEE (reference sequence). Trimming at V came to 6 bases and at J to 6 bases, leaving 12 bases not matched to a gene. CDR3 loop: CASTPVPGEGEQYF. In DNA, the CDR3 is TGTGCCAGCACCCCAGTACCCGGGGAGGGCGAGCAGTACTTC.

V usage is TRBV10-2 and J usage is TRBJ1-1, with 11 bases identical to TRBD1. CDR1 is WSHSY and CDR2 is SAAADI in the germline V gene. There are 14 residues in the CDR3. Trimming removed 10 bases from V and 6 bases from J; junction bases left unmatched: 10. In DNA, the CDR3 is TGCGCCACTCGGACAGGGGGCGTAAACGCTGAAGCTTTCTTT. Encoded protein: CATRTGGVNAEAFF.

The J gene is TRBJ1-1, the V gene TRBV11-2, with D uncertain. This CDR3 has 13 residues. In germline, CDR1 is SGHAT, CDR2 FQNNGV. The V and J ends lost 0 bases and 3 bases respectively, with 5 bases between them. The CDR3 spells CASSLEADTEAFF. DNA for the CDR3: TGTGCCAGCAGCTTAGAGGCAGACACTGAAGCTTTCTTT.

The V and J genes are TRBV19 and TRBJ1-6, with D maybe TRBD1 (5 bases). The CDR3 has 13 amino acids. Germline CDR1 reads LNHDA; CDR2 reads SQIVND (reference sequence). V was cut by 6 bases and J by 6 bases, with 9 bases left in between. The CDR3 sequence: CASRQAGNSPLHF. The CDR3 coding sequence is TGTGCCAGTAGACAGGCTGGTAATTCACCCCTCCACTTT.

The chain couples TRBV15 to TRBJ2-7, with 8 bases aligning to TRBD1. The V and J ends lost 5 bases and 0 bases, in that order; junction bases with no gene match: 3. The CDR3 totals 14 residues. CDR1 is LNHNV and CDR2 is YYDKDF in the germline V gene (reference sequence). CDR3 region: CATSLGQGSYEQYF. CDR3 sequence (DNA): TGTGCCACCAGCTTAGGACAGGGCTCCTACGAGCAGTACTTC. Filled out from reference TRBV15 and TRBJ2-7, the complete variable domain reads DAMVIQNPRYQVTQFGKPVTLSCSQTLNHNVMYWYQQKSSQAPKLLFHYYDKDFNNEADTPDNFQSRRPNTSFCFLDIRSPGLGDTAMYLCATSLGQGSYEQYFGPGTRLTVT.